The TCR beta chain described here comes from a study of CD8+ T cells in alopecia areata. In each case, RNA was isolated and then reverse transcribed into cDNA as the sequencing template. Only in-frame clones appear in the TCRdb table, and some are missing; sequencing was by immunoSEQ multiplex PCR. This table has 120,000 or so clones, around 60% appearing once. This clone was counted only a few times. The antigen is not known. Treatment noted: oral pan-JAK inhibitor, 5-10 mg twice daily. Study-level findings and limits: Tofacitinib significantly lowered scalp clonality and expanded CD8+ clones among the top 100.

This CDR3 has 13 residues. Germline CDR1 and CDR2: MGHDK and SYGVNS. The V gene end was trimmed by 4 bases and the J gene end by 5 bases; junction bases not matched to a gene: 4. The source is a human donor with alopecia areata. Sequencing was performed on CD4+ T cells sorted from blood, taken at week 4, from a patient treated with tofacitinib. This sequence joins TRBV25-1 and TRBJ2-5; TRBD2 aligns across 7 bases. The DNA for the CDR3 is TGTGCCAGCAGTGCTAGCGGCGGGGAGACCCAGTACTTC. Its protein product is CASSASGGETQYF.